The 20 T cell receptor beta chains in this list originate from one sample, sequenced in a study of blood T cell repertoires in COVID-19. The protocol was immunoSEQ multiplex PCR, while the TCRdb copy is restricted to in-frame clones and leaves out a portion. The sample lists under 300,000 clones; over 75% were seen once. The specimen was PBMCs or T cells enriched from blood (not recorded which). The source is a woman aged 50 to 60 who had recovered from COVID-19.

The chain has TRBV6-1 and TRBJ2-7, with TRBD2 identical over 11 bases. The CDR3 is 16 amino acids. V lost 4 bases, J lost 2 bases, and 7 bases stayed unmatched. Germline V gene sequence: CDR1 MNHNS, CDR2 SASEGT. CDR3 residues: CASSGNIAGGAYEQYF. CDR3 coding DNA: TGTGCCAGCAGTGGAAATATAGCGGGAGGGGCCTACGAGCAGTACTTC.

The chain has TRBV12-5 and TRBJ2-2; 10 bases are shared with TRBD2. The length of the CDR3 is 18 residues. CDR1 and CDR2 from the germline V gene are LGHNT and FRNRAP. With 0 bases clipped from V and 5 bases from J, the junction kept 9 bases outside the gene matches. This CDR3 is CASGLVIQREGGTGELFF. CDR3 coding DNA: TGTGCTAGTGGTTTGGTAATCCAGCGGGAGGGTGGAACCGGGGAGCTGTTTTTT.

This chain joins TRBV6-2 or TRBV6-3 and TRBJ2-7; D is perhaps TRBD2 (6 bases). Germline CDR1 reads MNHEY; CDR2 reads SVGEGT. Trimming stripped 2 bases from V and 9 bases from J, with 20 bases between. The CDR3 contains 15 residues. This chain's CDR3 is CASSYGAGSALGQYF. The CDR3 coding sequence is TGTGCCAGCAGTTACGGAGCGGGCTCGGCTTTAGGGCAGTACTTC.

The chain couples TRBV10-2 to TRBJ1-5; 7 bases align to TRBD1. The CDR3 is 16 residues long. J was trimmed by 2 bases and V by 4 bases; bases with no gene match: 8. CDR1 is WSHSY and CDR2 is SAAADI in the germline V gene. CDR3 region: CASSGQGVRGNQPQHF. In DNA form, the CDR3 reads TGCGCCAGCAGTGGGCAGGGGGTTCGGGGCAATCAGCCCCAGCATTTT.

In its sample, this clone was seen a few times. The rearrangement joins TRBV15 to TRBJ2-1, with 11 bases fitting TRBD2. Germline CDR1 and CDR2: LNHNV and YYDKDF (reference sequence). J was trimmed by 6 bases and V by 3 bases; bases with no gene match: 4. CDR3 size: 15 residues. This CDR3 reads CATSRELAGVNEQFF. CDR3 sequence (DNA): TGTGCCACCAGCAGGGAACTAGCGGGAGTCAATGAGCAGTTCTTC.

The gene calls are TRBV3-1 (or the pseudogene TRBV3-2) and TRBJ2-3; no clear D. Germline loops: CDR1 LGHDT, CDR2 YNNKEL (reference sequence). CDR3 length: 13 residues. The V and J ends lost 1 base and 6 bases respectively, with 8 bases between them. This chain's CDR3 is CASSQAPIDTQYF. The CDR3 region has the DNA TGTGCCAGCAGCCAAGCCCCTATCGATACGCAGTATTTT.

CDR3 sequence reads: CATSPRGQGITGELFF. CDR3 sequence (DNA): TGTGCCACCAGCCCAAGGGGGCAGGGGATCACCGGGGAGCTGTTTTTT. V and J are TRBV24-1 and TRBJ2-2, with 7 bases identical to TRBD1. The germline V gene has CDR1 KGHDR and CDR2 SFDVKD. The CDR3 has 16 amino acids. The V segment lost 7 bases and the J segment 4 bases; nucleotides outside the gene matches: 11.

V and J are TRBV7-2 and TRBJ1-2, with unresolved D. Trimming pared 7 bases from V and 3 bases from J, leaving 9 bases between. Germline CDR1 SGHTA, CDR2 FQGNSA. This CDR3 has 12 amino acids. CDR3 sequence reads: CASTPVDYGYTF. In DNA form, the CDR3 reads TGTGCCAGCACCCCGGTTGACTATGGCTACACCTTC.

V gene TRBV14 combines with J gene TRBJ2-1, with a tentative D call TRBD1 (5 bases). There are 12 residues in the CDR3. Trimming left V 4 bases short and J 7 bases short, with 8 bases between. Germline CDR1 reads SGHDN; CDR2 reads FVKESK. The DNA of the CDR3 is TGTGCCAGCAGCCTACAGGATAATGAGCAGTTCTTC. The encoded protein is CASSLQDNEQFF.

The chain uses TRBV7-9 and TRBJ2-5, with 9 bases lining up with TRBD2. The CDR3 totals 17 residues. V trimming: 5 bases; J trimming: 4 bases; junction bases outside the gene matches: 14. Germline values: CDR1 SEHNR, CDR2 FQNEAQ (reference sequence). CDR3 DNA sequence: TGTGCCAGCAGCCCTTCTCTAGCGGGAAGTTACAGAGAGACCCAGTACTTC. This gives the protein CASSPSLAGSYRETQYF.

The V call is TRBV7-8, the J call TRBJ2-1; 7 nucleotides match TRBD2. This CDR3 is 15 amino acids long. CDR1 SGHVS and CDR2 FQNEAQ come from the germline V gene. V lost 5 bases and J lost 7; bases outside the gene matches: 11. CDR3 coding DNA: TGTGCCAGCAGCGATACCCCGGGAGGAGGGAATGAGCAGTTCTTC. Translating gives CASSDTPGGGNEQFF.

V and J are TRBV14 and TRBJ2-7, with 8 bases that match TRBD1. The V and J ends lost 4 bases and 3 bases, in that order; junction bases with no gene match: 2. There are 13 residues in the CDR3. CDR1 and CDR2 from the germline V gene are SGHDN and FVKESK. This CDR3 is CASSPDRVYEQYF. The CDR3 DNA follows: TGTGCCAGCAGCCCGGACAGGGTCTACGAGCAGTACTTC.

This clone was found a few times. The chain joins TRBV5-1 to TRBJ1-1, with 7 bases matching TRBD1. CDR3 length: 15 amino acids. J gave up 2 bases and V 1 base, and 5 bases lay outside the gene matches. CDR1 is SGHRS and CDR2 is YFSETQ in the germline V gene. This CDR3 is CASSLTGVPNTEAFF. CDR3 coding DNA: TGCGCCAGCAGCTTGACAGGGGTACCTAACACTGAAGCTTTCTTT.

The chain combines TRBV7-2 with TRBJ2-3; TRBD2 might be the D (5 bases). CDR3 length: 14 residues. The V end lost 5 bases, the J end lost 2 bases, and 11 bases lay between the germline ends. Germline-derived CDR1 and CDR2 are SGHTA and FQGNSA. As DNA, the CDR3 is TGTGCCAGCAGCCCCCGGGGAACCACAGATACGCAGTATTTT. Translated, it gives CASSPRGTTDTQYF.

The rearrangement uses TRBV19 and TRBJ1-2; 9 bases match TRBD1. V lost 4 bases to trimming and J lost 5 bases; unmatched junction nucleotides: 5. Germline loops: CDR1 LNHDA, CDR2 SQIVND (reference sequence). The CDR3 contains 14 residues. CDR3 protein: CASSRTGELYGYTF. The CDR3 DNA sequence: TGTGCCAGTAGTAGGACAGGGGAACTATATGGCTACACCTTC.

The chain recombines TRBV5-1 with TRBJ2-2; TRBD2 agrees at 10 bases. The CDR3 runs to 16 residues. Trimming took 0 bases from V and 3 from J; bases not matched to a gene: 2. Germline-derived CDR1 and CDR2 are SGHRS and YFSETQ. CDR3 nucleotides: TGCGCCAGCAGCTTGGTCCTAGCGGGAGACACCGGGGAGCTGTTTTTT. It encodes CASSLVLAGDTGELFF.

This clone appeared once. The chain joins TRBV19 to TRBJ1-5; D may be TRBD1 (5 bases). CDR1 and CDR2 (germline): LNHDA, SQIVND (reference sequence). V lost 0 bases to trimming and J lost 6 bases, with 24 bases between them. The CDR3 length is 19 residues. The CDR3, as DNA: TGTGCCAGTAGTATAGATTTCTGGCAGGGCCCTAAGGGAATTCAGCCCCAGCATTTT. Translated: CASSIDFWQGPKGIQPQHF.

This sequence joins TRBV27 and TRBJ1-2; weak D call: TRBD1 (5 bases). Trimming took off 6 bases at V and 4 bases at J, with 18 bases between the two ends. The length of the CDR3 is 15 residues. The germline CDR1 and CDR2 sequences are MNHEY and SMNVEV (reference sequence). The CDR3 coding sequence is TGTGCCAGCAGGCGCGAATGGGGGGAGGGCTATGGCTACACCTTC. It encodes CASRREWGEGYGYTF.

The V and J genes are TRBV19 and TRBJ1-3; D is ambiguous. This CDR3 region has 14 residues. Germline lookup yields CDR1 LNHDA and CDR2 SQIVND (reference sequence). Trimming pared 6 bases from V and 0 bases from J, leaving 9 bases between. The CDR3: CASRPTHSGNTIYF. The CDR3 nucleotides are TGTGCCAGTAGACCCACACACTCTGGAAACACCATATATTTT.

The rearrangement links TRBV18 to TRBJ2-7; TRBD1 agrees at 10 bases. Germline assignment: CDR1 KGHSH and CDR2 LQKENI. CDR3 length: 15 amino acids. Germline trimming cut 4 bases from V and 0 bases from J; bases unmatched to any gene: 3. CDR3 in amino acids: CASSRGQGPSYEQYF. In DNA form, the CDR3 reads TGTGCCAGCTCACGGGGACAGGGGCCCTCCTACGAGCAGTACTTC.